The sequence of this T cell receptor (beta chain) was determined in a study of CD8+CD57+ T cells in acquired aplastic anemia (dated by TCRdb to 2016 to 2019). Some background on the complete study: Extracted DNA from sorted CD4+ and CD8+ cells averaged approximately 3 ug, ranging from about 0.2 to 30 ug. CD8+CD57+ expansion was defined as a frequency above the mean frequency observed in healthy subjects.

A distance of 5 bases separates the germline ends of V and J, which lose 3 bases and 5 bases respectively. Inclusive of the bounding cysteine and phenylalanine, the CDR3 is 11 residues long. Only the CDR3 DNA is retained, 33 bases long and in frame from the first base. CDR1 and CDR2, looked up from the germline V gene (reference sequence), are SEHNR and FQNEAQ. The table lists this clonotype with many counts. It lacks a known antigen. Per-base qualities were not stored, and no clone one base away is much larger. Genomic DNA was used as template for profiling of TCR beta VDJ combinations and CDR3 sequences. An Illumina HiSeq 2000 was the platform used for TCR repertoire sequencing. The authors' pipeline ran thus. Repertoire assessment relied on Simpson's diversity index, CDR3 size and DJ length profiles, and TRBV/TRBJ rearrangement plots. Whichever DNA sequence was most abundant in the deep sequencing data was defined as the immunodominant clone. CDR3 amino acid sequences were screened for sharing across subjects and were compared with published repertoires and the VDJdb database. The public sequencing data were trimmed at Q25 with fastp and processed into clonotypes with MiXCR by TCRdb, which kept only in-frame beta chains. Under each unique CDR3 protein, matching rows form one entry showing the most common genes and DNA. The V and J calls come from TCRdb's annotation, not from the publication. The sample contains 200,000 to 300,000 distinct CDR3 sequences, approximately 45% of them found a single time. Clones ranked in the top ten supply under 9% of the sample.

Flow cytometry had shown CD8+CD57+ cell expansion in the patients selected for sequencing. All patients had severe acquired aplastic anemia diagnosed by International Study of Aplastic Anemia and Agranulocytosis and Camitta criteria. Patients had received no therapy at the time of blood sampling. The study deep-sequenced TCR repertoires of sorted CD4+ and CD8+ blood T cells from severe aplastic anemia patients and healthy subjects. In the USA, patient enrollment took place under clinicaltrials.gov protocols 00001620, 01623167, 00001397, 00071045, 00081523 and 00961064. Ficoll-Paque density gradient centrifugation was used to isolate peripheral blood mononuclear cells. Before DNA extraction, CD4+ and CD8+ T cells were sorted by FACS or by magnetic beads. Here is what the overall study found, with its caveats: Patients and healthy controls showed no significant difference in CD8+ Simpson's diversity (P=0.060). Around 31 CD8+ CDR3 sequences were shared between patients and controls but appeared highly expressed in patients and within their immunodominant clones.

The sequence came from a human donor with aplastic anemia. In this chain, TRBV7-9 is recombined with TRBJ2-7; the D gene lacks a confident call. The sequencing input was sorted CD4+, CD8+, or CD8+CD57+ T cells (not recorded which) from PBMCs. This receptor carries the CDR3 CASSFRDEQYF. DNA sequence: TGTGCCAGCAGCTTTCGTGACGAGCAGTACTTC. When the CDR3 is completed using the reference TRBV7-9 and TRBJ2-7 genes on either side, the full variable domain is DTGVSQNPRHKITKRGQNVTFRCDPISEHNRLYWYRQTLGQGPEFLTYFQNEAQLEKSRLLSDRFSAERPKGSFSTLEIQRTEQGDSAMYLCASSFRDEQYFGPGTRLTVT.